This TCR beta chain was sequenced during a study of T cell responses to AZD1222 COVID-19 vaccine. The CDR3 runs 13 residues. V was clipped by 6 bases and J by 8 bases, with 16 bases between them. In germline, CDR1 is SGHVS, CDR2 FNYEAQ. Measured with immunoSEQ multiplex PCR; TCRdb has only the in-frame clones, and not every one. The sample shows approximately 42,000 clones, approximately 88% of them seen only once. This TCR derives from an adult who received the AZD1222 COVID-19 vaccine. Sequences were derived from peripheral blood, sampled 28 days after the second AZD1222 dose. The chain combines TRBV7-6 with TRBJ2-5; a weak D match, TRBD2 (6 bases). The CDR3 DNA reads TGTGCCAGCAGAAGGGACTTGCGAGCAACCCAGTACTTC. Protein product: CASRRDLRATQYF.